This T cell receptor (beta chain) was recovered during a study of T cell responses to AZD1222 COVID-19 vaccine. Sequencing was performed with immunoSEQ multiplex PCR; in TCRdb, only in-frame clones are kept and a portion is missing. The table lists 100,000 to 150,000 clones, around 90% of them singletons. Trimming took 2 bases from V and 4 from J; bases not matched to a gene: 5. Per the germline V gene, CDR1 is SGHRS and CDR2 is YFSETQ. This CDR3 has 15 amino acids. Regarding the study as a whole: Increased Spike-specific TCR breadth and depth were observed after two AZD1222 doses. Nearly half of unique spike-specific TCRs reportedly avoided B.1.351 and B.1.1.7 mutated regions. Baseline seropositivity occurred in only 5 to 7 AZD1222 recipients.

On this clone itself: The antigen remains undetermined.

This sample comprised peripheral blood, obtained 28 days after the second AZD1222 dose. This chain links TRBV5-1 with TRBJ2-2; 7 bases match TRBD2. The TCR was taken from an adult who received the AZD1222 COVID-19 vaccine. CDR3 nucleotides: TGCGCCAGCAGCTTAACTAGCGCCGTCACCGGGGAGCTGTTTTTT. Protein: CASSLTSAVTGELFF.